This TCR beta chain was documented in a study of early T cells in non-severe SARS-CoV-2 infection. The TCR library protocol attached unique molecular identifiers to the individual cDNA molecules. MiXCR was run by TCRdb on the 5' RACE reads, yielding one entry per CDR3 protein. The sample holds some 80,000 distinct CDR3 sequences, approximately 12% seen once. In this sample, this clonotype turned up a few times. Germline values: CDR1 SNHLY, CDR2 FYNNEI. Trimming removed 6 bases from V and 8 bases from J, with 8 bases in between. This CDR3 is 11 amino acids long. This rearrangement joins TRBV2 to TRBJ2-1, with no clear D. The sample taken for sequencing was whole blood. The receptor comes from an adult who was a healthcare worker with PCR-confirmed SARS-CoV-2 infection or an uninfected control (not recorded which). CDR3 loop: CASRGFDEQFF. The CDR3 bases are TGTGCCAGCAGGGGGTTCGATGAGCAGTTCTTC.